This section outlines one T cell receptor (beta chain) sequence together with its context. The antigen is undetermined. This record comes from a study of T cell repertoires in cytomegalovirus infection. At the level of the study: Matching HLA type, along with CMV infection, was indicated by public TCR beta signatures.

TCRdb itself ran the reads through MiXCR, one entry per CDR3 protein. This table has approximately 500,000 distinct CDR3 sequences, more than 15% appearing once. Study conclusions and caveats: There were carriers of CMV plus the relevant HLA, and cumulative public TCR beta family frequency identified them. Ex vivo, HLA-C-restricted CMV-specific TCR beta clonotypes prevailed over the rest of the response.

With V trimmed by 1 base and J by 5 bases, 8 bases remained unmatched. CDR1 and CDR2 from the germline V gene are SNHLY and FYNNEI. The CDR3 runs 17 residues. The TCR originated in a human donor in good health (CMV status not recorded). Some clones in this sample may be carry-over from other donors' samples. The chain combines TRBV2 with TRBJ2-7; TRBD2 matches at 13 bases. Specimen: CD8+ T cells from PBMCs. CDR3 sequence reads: CASSEGDWTSGRNEQYF. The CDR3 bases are TGTGCCAGCAGTGAAGGGGACTGGACTAGCGGGAGAAACGAGCAGTACTTC.